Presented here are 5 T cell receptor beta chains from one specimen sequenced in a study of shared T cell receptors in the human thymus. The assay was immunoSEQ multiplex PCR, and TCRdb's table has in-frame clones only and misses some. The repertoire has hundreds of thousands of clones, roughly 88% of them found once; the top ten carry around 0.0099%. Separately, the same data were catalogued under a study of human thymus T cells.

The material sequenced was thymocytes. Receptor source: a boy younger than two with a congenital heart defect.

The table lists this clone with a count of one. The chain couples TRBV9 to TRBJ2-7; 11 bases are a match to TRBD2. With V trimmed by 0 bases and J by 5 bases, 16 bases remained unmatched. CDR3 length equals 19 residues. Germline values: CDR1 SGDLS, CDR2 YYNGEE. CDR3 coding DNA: TGTGCCAGCAGCGTAGGGCTAGCGGGAGGCCAGGGGGGGTCCAACGAGCAGTACTTC. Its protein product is CASSVGLAGGQGGSNEQYF.

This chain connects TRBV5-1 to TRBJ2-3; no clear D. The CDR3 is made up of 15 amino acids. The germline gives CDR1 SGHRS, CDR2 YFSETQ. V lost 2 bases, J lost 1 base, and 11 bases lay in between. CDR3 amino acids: CASSFASVGTDTQYF. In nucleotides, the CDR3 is TGCGCCAGCAGCTTTGCTTCGGTTGGCACAGATACGCAGTATTTT. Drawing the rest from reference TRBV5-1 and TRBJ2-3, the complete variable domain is KAGVTQTPRYLIKTRGQQVTLSCSPISGHRSVSWYQQTPGQGLQFLFEYFSETQRNKGNFPGRFSGRQFSNSRSEMNVSTLELGDSALYLCASSFASVGTDTQYFGPGTRLTVL.

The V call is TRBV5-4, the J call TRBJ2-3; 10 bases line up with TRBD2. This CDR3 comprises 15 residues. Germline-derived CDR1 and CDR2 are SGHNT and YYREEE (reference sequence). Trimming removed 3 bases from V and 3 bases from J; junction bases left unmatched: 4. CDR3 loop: CASSYGTSATDTQYF. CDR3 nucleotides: TGTGCCAGCAGCTACGGGACTAGCGCTACAGATACGCAGTATTTT.

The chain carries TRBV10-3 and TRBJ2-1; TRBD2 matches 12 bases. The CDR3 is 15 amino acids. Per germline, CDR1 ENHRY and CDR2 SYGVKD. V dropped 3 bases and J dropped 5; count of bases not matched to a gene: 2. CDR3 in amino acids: CAISDRTSGNNEQFF. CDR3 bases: TGTGCCATCAGTGACCGGACTAGCGGGAACAATGAGCAGTTCTTC.

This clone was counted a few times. The CDR3 DNA sequence: TGTGCCAGCAGTCTTCGCAACCGAGGACAGGGGGAAGGCTACACCTTC. Amino acid sequence: CASSLRNRGQGEGYTF. The rearrangement joins TRBV28 to TRBJ1-2; 10 positions match TRBD1. The CDR3 extends over 16 amino acids. CDR1 MDHEN and CDR2 SYDVKM come from the germline V gene. J lost 8 bases, V lost 5 bases, and 14 bases had no gene match.